The 27 T cell receptor beta chains below come from one sample, sequenced in a study of T cells in Graves' hyperthyroidism and ophthalmopathy. The investigators amplified TCR beta CDR3 regions from RNA transcripts. A first-round RT-PCR of the TCR CDR3 used the HTBI primer set. MiXCR, applied by TCRdb to the multiplex PCR reads, yields one record per CDR3 protein. Of 250,000 to 350,000 distinct CDR3 sequences listed, around 22% are singletons. Sequencing used blood. These receptors were collected from a man aged 25 to 45 with Graves' ophthalmopathy.

This clonotype turned up a few times. The chain carries TRBV5-1 and TRBJ1-2, with 7 bases lining up with TRBD1. V trimming: 5 bases; J trimming: 2 bases; junction bases outside the gene matches: 0. The germline gives CDR1 SGHRS, CDR2 YFSETQ. The CDR3 length is 12 residues. CDR3 in amino acids: CASRQGNYGYTF. DNA of the CDR3: TGCGCCAGCAGACAGGGGAACTATGGCTACACCTTC.

The chain combines TRBV20-1 with TRBJ1-3, with D possibly TRBD1 on 6 matching bases. Looked up from germline, CDR1 is DFQATT and CDR2 is SNEGSKA (reference sequence). This CDR3 is 13 amino acids long. V lost 1 base and J 10 bases, leaving 14 bases between the germline ends. DNA for the CDR3: TGCAGTGCTAGAGGTACACAGGGTACGACCATATATTTT. Its protein product is CSARGTQGTTIYF.

The genes are TRBV7-8 and TRBJ2-1; 7 positions agree with TRBD2. The CDR3 totals 18 residues. V lost 6 bases, J lost 2 bases, and 16 bases stayed unmatched. Germline-derived CDR1 and CDR2 are SGHVS and FQNEAQ. CDR3 amino acids: CASSHRRSLAVTYNEQFF. CDR3 DNA sequence: TGTGCCAGCAGTCATAGACGATCTCTAGCGGTGACCTACAATGAGCAGTTCTTC. The full variable domain, rest sourced from reference TRBV7-8 and TRBJ2-1, is GAGVSQSPRYKVAKRGQDVALRCDPISGHVSLFWYQQALGQGPEFLTYFQNEAQLDKSGLPSDRFFAERPEGSVSTLKIQRTQQEDSAVYLCASSHRRSLAVTYNEQFFGPGTRLTVL.

This clonotype was counted many times. The rearrangement joins TRBV3-1 to TRBJ2-1; D gene unclear. V was pared by 0 bases and J by 8 bases, with 5 bases between. This CDR3 is built from 12 residues. Germline V lookup: CDR1 LGHDT, CDR2 YNNKEL (reference sequence). The CDR3: CASSQDFHEQFF. Written as DNA, the CDR3 is TGTGCCAGCAGCCAAGATTTCCATGAGCAGTTCTTC.

This clonotype showed up just a few times. CDR3 loop: CASSSQGETEAFF. CDR3 coding DNA: TGTGCCAGCAGTTCTCAGGGTGAAACTGAAGCTTTCTTT. The chain has TRBV6-2 or TRBV6-3 and TRBJ1-1; D is possibly TRBD1 (5 bases). CDR3 size: 13 residues. Germline CDR1 MNHEY, CDR2 SVGEGT. Trimming took off 4 bases at V and 5 bases at J, with 11 bases between the two ends.

This clonotype was recorded a few times. This rearrangement joins TRBV5-1 to TRBJ1-2, with 7 positions matching TRBD1. Looked up from germline, CDR1 is SGHRS and CDR2 is YFSETQ. CDR3 length: 14 residues. Trimming at V came to 4 bases and at J to 3 bases, leaving 6 bases not matched to a gene. CDR3 coding DNA: TGCGCCAGCAGCACGCAAACAGGGGACTATGGCTACACCTTC. This encodes CASSTQTGDYGYTF.

This clonotype was seen ten or more times. The chain joins TRBV28 to TRBJ2-5; 7 bases agree with TRBD2. Germline values: CDR1 MDHEN, CDR2 SYDVKM. This CDR3 comprises 15 residues. V gave up 6 bases and J gave up 2 bases; unmatched junction bases: 9. CDR3 sequence: CASRVGRAVQETQYF. CDR3 DNA: TGTGCCAGCAGGGTAGGGAGGGCCGTACAAGAGACCCAGTACTTC.

This chain joins TRBV24-1 and TRBJ2-2; D uncertain. The V gene lost 4 bases and the J gene lost 6 bases, with 5 bases spanning the gap. The germline gives CDR1 KGHDR, CDR2 SFDVKD. The CDR3 extends over 12 amino acids. The CDR3, as DNA: TGTGCCACCAGTGACACCCCCGGGGAGCTGTTTTTT. Residues: CATSDTPGELFF.

This rearrangement joins TRBV27 to TRBJ1-5, with TRBD1 matching 10 bases. Germline V gene data show CDR1 as MNHEY and CDR2 as SMNVEV (reference sequence). This CDR3 is built from 15 residues. V gave up 5 bases and J gave up 3 bases; unmatched junction bases: 4. The CDR3 loop reads CASSPGTGVNQPQHF. The DNA of the CDR3 is TGTGCCAGCAGTCCCGGGACAGGGGTCAATCAGCCCCAGCATTTT.

This clonotype has more than one count but fewer than ten. V gene TRBV11-2 combines with J gene TRBJ1-1; 7 bases align to TRBD1. This CDR3 contains 16 residues. After removal of 2 bases from V and 4 bases from J, the junction contained 10 bases not matched to a gene. CDR1 is SGHAT and CDR2 is FQNNGV in the germline V gene. The CDR3 nucleotides are TGTGCCAGCAGCTTATCGGGACAGACGGTTGGCACTGAAGCTTTCTTT. Protein: CASSLSGQTVGTEAFF. Drawing the rest from reference TRBV11-2 and TRBJ1-1, the complete variable domain is EAGVAQSPRYKIIEKRQSVAFWCNPISGHATLYWYQQILGQGPKLLIQFQNNGVVDDSQLPKDRFSAERLKGVDSTLKIQPAKLEDSAVYLCASSLSGQTVGTEAFFGQGTRLTVV.

Only a few counts were recorded for this clonotype. The chain is built from TRBV19 and TRBJ1-1, with 10 bases fitting TRBD1. This CDR3 region has 17 residues. The V gene end was trimmed by 5 bases and the J gene end by 0 bases; junction bases not matched to a gene: 9. Germline values: CDR1 LNHDA, CDR2 SQIVND (reference sequence). CDR3 loop: CASSFRDRGTMNTEAFF. The CDR3 DNA sequence: TGTGCCAGTAGTTTCCGGGACAGGGGTACCATGAACACTGAAGCTTTCTTT. Full variable domain (remainder filled in from reference TRBV19 and TRBJ1-1): DGGITQSPKYLFRKEGQNVTLSCEQNLNHDAMYWYRQDPGQGLRLIYYSQIVNDFQKGDIAEGYSVSREKKESFPLTVTSAQKNPTAFYLCASSFRDRGTMNTEAFFGQGTRLTVV.

This clonotype showed up just a few times. V and J are TRBV12-3 or TRBV12-4 and TRBJ2-3; 9 bases agree with TRBD2. This CDR3 has 15 amino acids. The trim removed 6 bases at V and 0 bases at J, leaving 4 bases unmatched. CDR3 sequence (DNA): TGTGCCAGCAGGAGACTAGCGGCAAGCACAGATACGCAGTATTTT. Amino acid sequence: CASRRLAASTDTQYF.

Only a few counts were recorded for this clonotype. The rearrangement uses TRBV11-2 and TRBJ1-5; D remains unclear. V was cut by 4 bases and J by 4 bases, with 11 bases left in between. There are 14 residues in the CDR3. Germline assignment: CDR1 SGHAT and CDR2 FQNNGV. This chain's CDR3 is CASSSGGLNQPQHF. As DNA, the CDR3 is TGTGCCAGCAGCTCCGGAGGGCTAAATCAGCCCCAGCATTTT.

This clonotype was observed many times. The chain couples TRBV20-1 to TRBJ1-1; no clear D gene. V dropped 1 base and J dropped 0 bases, with 3 bases sitting between them. Germline loops: CDR1 DFQATT, CDR2 SNEGSKA (reference sequence). CDR3 size: 12 residues. CDR3 sequence: CSARVLNTEAFF. The CDR3 coding sequence is TGCAGTGCTAGAGTCCTGAACACTGAAGCTTTCTTT.

This clonotype was counted many times. The CDR3 bases are TGTGCCAGCAGCTTAACACAGGGGGTTTTCCAAGAGACCCAGTACTTC. Translated, it gives CASSLTQGVFQETQYF. J is TRBJ2-5 and V is TRBV7-8; 8 bases map to TRBD1. The V and J ends lost 2 bases and 1 base, in that order; junction bases with no gene match: 6. This CDR3 spans 16 amino acids. Germline-derived CDR1 and CDR2 are SGHVS and FQNEAQ.

The gene calls are TRBV4-1 and TRBJ2-3; 10 bases are a match to TRBD2. From germline, CDR1 is MGHRA and CDR2 YSYEKL. V lost 4 bases, J lost 8 bases, and 12 bases stayed unmatched. The CDR3 runs to 16 residues. CDR3 DNA sequence: TGCGCCAGCAGCCCGGGGCTAGCGGGAGAGGGGGGTACGCAGTATTTT. Protein sequence: CASSPGLAGEGGTQYF.

The V gene is TRBV9, the J gene TRBJ1-2; TRBD1 might be the D (5 bases). Trimming pared 4 bases from V and 6 bases from J, leaving 13 bases between. CDR3 size: 13 residues. Germline values: CDR1 SGDLS, CDR2 YYNGEE. The CDR3 sequence: CASSLGGVDGYTF. In nucleotides, the CDR3 is TGTGCCAGCAGCTTAGGAGGGGTCGATGGCTACACCTTC.

This clonotype was observed many times. The chain has TRBV20-1 and TRBJ2-5, with D maybe TRBD2 (6 bases). This CDR3 contains 14 residues. The ends were cut back, 3 bases at V and 4 bases at J, with 15 bases in the middle. CDR1 is DFQATT and CDR2 is SNEGSKA in the germline V gene (reference sequence). In nucleotides, the CDR3 is TGCAGTGCTAGCACGCAGGGAGGCCCAGAGACCCAGTACTTC. The encoded protein is CSASTQGGPETQYF.

This rearrangement joins TRBV12-5 to TRBJ2-2; 7 bases fit TRBD2. The ends lost 6 bases at V and 3 bases at J; junction bases unmatched: 4. Per germline, CDR1 LGHNT and CDR2 FRNRAP. The CDR3 has 14 amino acids. CDR3 amino acids: CASGTGLDTGELFF. DNA of the CDR3: TGTGCTAGTGGAACAGGACTAGACACCGGGGAGCTGTTTTTT. The full variable domain, in which reference TRBV12-5 and TRBJ2-2 provide the parts outside the CDR3, is DARVTQTPRHKVTEMGQEVTMRCQPILGHNTVFWYRQTMMQGLELLAYFRNRAPLDDSGMPKDRFSAEMPDATLATLKIQPSEPRDSAVYFCASGTGLDTGELFFGEGSRLTVL.

The V and J genes are TRBV5-1 and TRBJ1-5; D is undetermined. The germline V gene has CDR1 SGHRS and CDR2 YFSETQ. The CDR3 sequence is 14 residues long. V lost 0 bases, J lost 5 bases, and 9 bases lay in between. The chain's CDR3 is CASSLEAGDQPQHF. CDR3 nucleotide sequence: TGCGCCAGCAGCTTGGAGGCGGGTGATCAGCCCCAGCATTTT.

This clonotype showed up many times. The rearrangement uses TRBV5-1 and TRBJ2-3; 7 nucleotides align to TRBD2. The ends lost 1 base at V and 4 bases at J; junction bases unmatched: 6. The CDR3 is made up of 15 amino acids. In germline, CDR1 is SGHRS, CDR2 YFSETQ. CDR3 protein: CASSLMGRGADTQYF. The CDR3 coding sequence is TGCGCCAGCAGCTTGATGGGCCGGGGGGCAGATACGCAGTATTTT.

The V call is TRBV20-1, the J call TRBJ2-2; D gene ambiguous. Germline values: CDR1 DFQATT, CDR2 SNEGSKA (reference sequence). The germline V and J ends were trimmed by 6 bases and 4 bases, with 18 bases remaining between them. The CDR3 extends over 15 amino acids. This CDR3 is CSAAPQRRATGELFF. The CDR3, as DNA: TGCAGTGCCGCCCCCCAGAGACGTGCCACCGGGGAGCTGTTTTTT.

To note about this clonotype: One end of the junction is discordant with germline, which a read error may explain. The gene calls are TRBV3-1 and TRBJ2-1; 8 bases align to TRBD2. CDR1 is LGHDT and CDR2 is YNNKEL in the germline V gene (reference sequence). The CDR3 totals 14 residues. CDR3 residues: CANSPSGFDDEQFF. The CDR3 DNA reads as TGTGCCAACAGCCCTAGCGGGTTCGACGATGAGCAGTTCTTC.

This clonotype was seen ten or more times. This chain joins TRBV7-8 and TRBJ1-2; tentative D call: TRBD1 (6 bases). The germline V gene encodes CDR1 SGHVS and CDR2 FQNEAQ. This CDR3 has 13 residues. Trimming stripped 5 bases from V and 5 bases from J, with 12 bases between. The CDR3 loop is CASSPGQKYGYTF. As DNA, the CDR3 is TGTGCCAGCAGCCCCGGACAGAAATATGGCTACACCTTC.

The chain combines TRBV7-2 with TRBJ1-1; D ambiguous. The CDR3 extends over 13 amino acids. Germline V gene data show CDR1 as SGHTA and CDR2 as FQGNSA. Trimming left V 0 bases short and J 7 bases short, with 9 bases between. Here the CDR3 reads CASSLAGTLEAFF. The CDR3 DNA is TGTGCCAGCAGCTTAGCCGGAACGCTTGAAGCTTTCTTT.

The table lists this clonotype with many counts. This chain uses TRBV18 with TRBJ2-5, with D possibly TRBD2 on 6 matching bases. Germline CDR1 KGHSH, CDR2 LQKENI. V dropped 2 bases and J dropped 4 bases, with 8 bases sitting between them. This CDR3 comprises 13 residues. CDR3 region: CASSPAGGETQYF. The CDR3 DNA reads as TGTGCCAGCTCACCAGCCGGGGGAGAGACCCAGTACTTC.

This chain links TRBV7-2 with TRBJ2-3; D gene uncertain. Germline V gene lookup returns CDR1 SGHTA and CDR2 FQGNSA. The CDR3 covers 14 residues. Trimming took 4 bases from V and 6 from J, leaving 14 bases between them. The CDR3 here is CASSSRQSRDTQYF. The CDR3 DNA follows: TGTGCCAGCAGCTCCCGTCAGAGTCGGGATACGCAGTATTTT.